Listed below are T cell receptor beta chains from one sample, sequenced in a study of identifying expanded T cells in peripheral blood. Assay: immunoSEQ multiplex PCR; the TCRdb copy retains only in-frame clones and omits some. Of under 95,000 clones in the sample, about 89% are singletons; the top ten hold about 3%. Sequenced sample: blood. These TCRs come from a person between 18 and 75 years old in good health. The CDR3 runs from the conserved cysteine through the conserved F or W. Each record gives: V gene, CDR3 length, D gene, clone size, J gene, CDR3 protein, CDR3 DNA. The D gene is left open where the match is weak. Only part of the rows carry a size: once, few, many, or a class if the clone is expanded.

TRBV19	14	NA	NA	TRBJ1-4	CASSIGGPREKLFF	TGTGCCAGTAGTATTGGGGGGCCCAGGGAAAAACTGTTTTTT
TRBV5-1	14	NA	NA	TRBJ2-3	CASSGGIFTDTQYF	TGCGCCAGCAGCGGTGGGATATTCACAGATACGCAGTATTTT
TRBV7-2	15	NA	NA	TRBJ1-5	CASSLVLTGNQPQHF	TGTGCCAGCAGCTTAGTCTTAACGGGTAATCAGCCCCAGCATTTT
TRBV4-1	15	NA	once	TRBJ2-5	CASSPNRRAEETQYF	TGCGCCAGCAGCCCGAATCGGAGGGCGGAAGAGACCCAGTACTTC
TRBV5-1	16	TRBD1	NA	TRBJ2-7	CASSKKDRGAAYEQYF	TGCGCCAGCAGCAAAAAGGACAGGGGCGCCGCCTACGAGCAGTACTTC
TRBV7-9	15	TRBD1	NA	TRBJ2-1	CASSYRQGGRNEQFF	TGTGCCAGCAGCTACAGACAGGGGGGAAGGAATGAGCAGTTCTTC
TRBV18	13	TRBD1	NA	TRBJ1-2	CASSPGTGVYYTF	TGTGCCAGCTCTCCCGGGACAGGGGTGTACTACACCTTC
TRBV5-1	13	NA	few	TRBJ1-1	CASSLDRTSDAFF	TGCGCCAGCAGCTTGGACCGGACGAGTGACGCTTTCTTT
TRBV6-6	15	NA	NA	TRBJ2-5	CASSKDRWRQETQYF	TGTGCCAGCAGCAAAGACAGATGGCGGCAAGAGACCCAGTACTTC
TRBV28	14	NA	NA	TRBJ1-5	CASSPRGINQPQHF	TGTGCCAGCAGCCCGAGGGGAATCAATCAGCCCCAGCATTTT
TRBV5-1	18	NA	once	TRBJ2-2	CASSLVVYRGRSAGELFF	TGCGCCAGCAGCTTGGTGGTATATCGGGGTCGGTCGGCCGGGGAGCTGTTTTTT
TRBV7-2	15	NA	NA	TRBJ2-5	CASSSWAAKSETQYF	TGTGCCAGCAGCTCCTGGGCCGCCAAGAGTGAGACCCAGTACTTC
TRBV28	16	TRBD2	NA	TRBJ2-7	CASSLPLAGGTGEQYF	TGTGCCAGCAGTTTGCCCCTAGCGGGAGGCACGGGGGAGCAGTACTTC
TRBV27	16	NA	NA	TRBJ2-6	CASSLLGGSGANVLTF	TGTGCCAGCAGTTTATTAGGAGGATCTGGGGCCAACGTCCTGACTTTC
TRBV23-1	13	NA	NA	TRBJ2-7	CASCRSAAVEQYF	TGCGCCAGCTGCAGGAGCGCGGCGGTCGAGCAGTACTTC
TRBV27	13	NA	NA	TRBJ1-5	CASRPQGNQPQHF	TGTGCCAGCAGGCCTCAGGGCAATCAGCCCCAGCATTTT
TRBV11-3	17	TRBD2	NA	TRBJ2-1	CASSSTRGSLSYNEQFF	TGTGCCAGCAGCTCTACCCGCGGGAGTCTGTCCTACAATGAGCAGTTCTTC
TRBV28	14	TRBD1	NA	TRBJ2-1	CASSHRQGAGEQFF	TGTGCCAGCAGTCACCGACAGGGTGCGGGTGAGCAGTTCTTC
TRBV4-3	13	NA	once	TRBJ1-2	CASSQVEGYGYTF	TGCGCCAGCAGCCAAGTTGAAGGATATGGCTACACCTTC
TRBV27	13	NA	NA	TRBJ1-1	CASSSSMNTEAFF	TGTGCCAGCAGTTCGTCAATGAACACTGAAGCTTTCTTT
TRBV4-3	14	NA	once	TRBJ2-7	CASSYGLLGYEQYF	TGCGCCAGCAGCTACGGCCTTTTGGGGTACGAGCAGTACTTC
TRBV6-1	13	NA	NA	TRBJ2-1	CASNGGSFNEQFF	TGTGCCAGCAATGGGGGCTCCTTCAATGAGCAGTTCTTC
TRBV7-2	14	TRBD2	once	TRBJ2-3	CASRAGGLFDTQYF	TGTGCCAGCCGAGCGGGGGGGCTGTTTGATACGCAGTATTTT
TRBV29-1	18	TRBD1	NA	TRBJ1-5	CSVPPGAGGMISNQPQHF	TGCAGCGTCCCGCCGGGGGCAGGGGGGATGATAAGCAATCAGCCCCAGCATTTT
TRBV13	13	NA	once	TRBJ2-7	CASSPPGRYEQYF	TGTGCCAGCAGCCCACCGGGCCGCTACGAGCAGTACTTC
TRBV29-1	15	TRBD1	NA	TRBJ2-6	CSVVGQGAGANVLTF	TGCAGCGTTGTGGGACAGGGGGCTGGGGCCAACGTCCTGACTTTC
TRBV2	12	NA	NA	TRBJ2-5	CASSVAEETQYF	TGTGCCAGCAGTGTGGCAGAAGAGACCCAGTACTTC
TRBV27	15	TRBD2	NA	TRBJ2-3	CASRASGGATDTQYF	TGTGCCAGCAGGGCTAGCGGGGGGGCGACTGATACGCAGTATTTT
TRBV4-3	16	TRBD2	NA	TRBJ2-1	CASSQELLAEYNEQFF	TGCGCCAGCAGCCAAGAGTTGCTAGCGGAATACAATGAGCAGTTCTTC
TRBV6-5	12	NA	NA	TRBJ1-2	CASSSRTYGYTF	TGTGCCAGCAGTTCCAGGACTTATGGCTACACCTTC
TRBV28	15	NA	NA	TRBJ1-3	CASMVTAYSGNTIYF	TGTGCCAGCATGGTTACAGCGTACTCTGGAAACACCATATATTTT
TRBV11-2	15	TRBD2	NA	TRBJ2-3	CASSLDGGAFDTQYF	TGTGCCAGCAGCTTAGACGGGGGGGCCTTCGATACGCAGTATTTT
TRBV18	15	TRBD1	once	TRBJ1-2	CASSFMNRGDYGYTF	TGTGCCAGCTCCTTTATGAACAGGGGCGACTATGGCTACACCTTC
TRBV5-4	13	NA	NA	TRBJ1-2	CASSPDTIYGYTF	TGTGCCAGCAGCCCGGACACGATCTATGGCTACACCTTC
TRBV10-2	13	NA	NA	TRBJ2-2	CAIKQRAEGELFF	TGCGCCATCAAACAGAGGGCTGAAGGGGAGCTGTTTTTT
TRBV28	13	TRBD1	NA	TRBJ1-2	CASSQGGRRGYTF	TGTGCCAGCAGTCAAGGGGGCCGGAGGGGCTACACCTTC
TRBV4-1	12	NA	NA	TRBJ1-1	CASRAGHTEAFF	TGCGCCAGCAGAGCGGGGCACACTGAAGCTTTCTTT
TRBV5-1	13	NA	once	TRBJ2-1	CASRPNQYNEQFF	TGCGCCAGCAGACCCAACCAGTACAATGAGCAGTTCTTC
TRBV4-3	16	TRBD2	NA	TRBJ2-2	CASSQGTSGRGRELFF	TGCGCCAGCAGCCAAGGGACTAGCGGGAGAGGGCGGGAGCTGTTTTTT
TRBV19	13	NA	NA	TRBJ2-7	CASRGREQYEQYF	TGTGCCAGTAGAGGCAGGGAGCAATACGAGCAGTACTTC
TRBV5-6	14	TRBD1	NA	TRBJ2-7	CASSLAGTAYEQYF	TGTGCCAGCAGCTTGGCCGGGACAGCATACGAGCAGTACTTC
TRBV6-6	12	TRBD2	NA	TRBJ2-1	CASSYTSGPGFF	TGTGCCAGCAGTTACACTAGCGGGCCCGGGTTCTTC
TRBV21-1	14	NA	NA	TRBJ1-4	CASILGGADEKLFF	TGTGCCAGCATTCTCGGAGGGGCTGATGAAAAACTGTTTTTT
TRBV5-1	14	NA	NA	TRBJ2-3	CASGSSAESDTQYF	TGCGCCAGCGGCTCCTCGGCCGAATCAGATACGCAGTATTTT